The 17 T cell receptor beta chains in this list originate from one sample, sequenced in a study of post-analysis software for immune sequencing data. General study findings and limits: Patients used about five TRBV segments, including TRBV5-6, TRBV5-1 and TRBV20-1, more often than controls.

The library was made from cDNA and included unique molecular identifiers. One entry per CDR3 protein, called by TCRdb with MiXCR from the PCR reads. Of about 500,000 distinct CDR3 sequences listed, roughly 45% are singletons. These receptors lack a known antigen. The sequencing sample was made of blood. These receptor sequences come from a girl between 5 and 17 years old with multiple sclerosis.

The chain has TRBV7-9 and TRBJ2-7, with D maybe TRBD1 (5 bases). V dropped 5 bases and J dropped 3 bases, with 14 bases sitting between them. Germline V gives CDR1 SEHNR, CDR2 FQNEAQ (reference sequence). The CDR3 has 14 amino acids. In nucleotides, the CDR3 is TGTGCCAGCAGCCCCCTGCCAGGGTTCTACGAGCAGTACTTC. It encodes CASSPLPGFYEQYF.

The chain combines TRBV6-2 or TRBV6-3 with TRBJ2-5, with a possible D match to TRBD1 (7 bases). The CDR3 has 14 residues. Germline values: CDR1 MNHEY, CDR2 SVGEGT. V lost 6 bases to trimming and J lost 4 bases, with 15 bases between them. This CDR3 is CASRRQGGGETQYF. DNA for the CDR3: TGTGCCAGCAGGAGACAGGGAGGAGGAGAGACCCAGTACTTC.

V and J are TRBV4-1 and TRBJ1-1; 10 nucleotides agree with TRBD1. The CDR3 length is 18 residues. J gave up 5 bases and V 1 base, and 13 bases lay outside the gene matches. Looked up from germline, CDR1 is MGHRA and CDR2 is YSYEKL. This CDR3 is CASSQVKVLGQGDTEAFF. The CDR3 DNA reads TGCGCCAGCAGCCAAGTTAAAGTTCTCGGACAGGGGGATACTGAAGCTTTCTTT.

The chain carries TRBV20-1 and TRBJ2-5; 10 bases line up with TRBD1. Near its end, the DNA agrees better with TRBJ2-7, so the J call may be wrong. Germline-derived CDR1 and CDR2 are DFQATT and SNEGSKA (reference sequence). The CDR3 loop spans 15 amino acids. The DNA for the CDR3 is TGCAGTGCTAGGCCGGGACAGGGGCCTAGCTACGAGCAGTACTTC. As protein: CSARPGQGPSYEQYF.

In this sample, this clonotype turned up a few times. The chain joins TRBV28 to TRBJ2-7; D is perhaps TRBD1 or TRBD2 (5 bases each). V was pared by 7 bases and J by 0 bases, with 19 bases between. CDR3 length: 16 amino acids. Germline lookup yields CDR1 MDHEN and CDR2 SYDVKM. The CDR3: CASTSAGTGSSYEQYF. The CDR3 region has the DNA TGTGCCAGCACCTCCGCCGGGACGGGGAGCTCCTACGAGCAGTACTTC.

V gene TRBV5-1 combines with J gene TRBJ2-1; D is unresolved. V was pared by 6 bases and J by 16 bases, with 23 bases between. Germline CDR1 reads SGHRS; CDR2 reads YFSETQ. The CDR3 sequence is 13 residues long. The CDR3 nucleotides are TGCGCCAGCAAGGACGGGCAGAACACTGAAGCTTTCTTC. Protein sequence: CASKDGQNTEAFF.

The CDR3 bases are TGTGCCAGCAGCTTAGGGGGAACCCCGGGTACCGGGGAGCTGTTTTTT. Translation gives CASSLGGTPGTGELFF. The chain has TRBV7-3 and TRBJ2-2; D is perhaps TRBD1 or TRBD2 (5 bases each). Germline CDR1 and CDR2: SGHTA and FQGTGA. The CDR3 totals 16 residues. The V and J ends lost 2 bases and 5 bases respectively, with 15 bases between them.

This clonotype was detected only a few times. This chain links TRBV29-1 with TRBJ1-1, with 7 bases identical to TRBD1. The CDR3 loop spans 15 amino acids. From germline, CDR1 is SQVTM and CDR2 ANQGSEA. With V trimmed by 6 bases and J by 4 bases, 14 bases remained unmatched. The CDR3 bases are TGCAGCGTACTACTCCCGACAGGGCCGGTCACTGAAGCTTTCTTT. As protein: CSVLLPTGPVTEAFF.

The genes are TRBV14 and TRBJ2-5; no clear D. Trimming stripped 0 bases from V and 3 bases from J, with 11 bases between. The CDR3 has 15 amino acids. CDR1 is SGHDN and CDR2 is FVKESK in the germline V gene. The CDR3 loop reads CASSQDISTKETQYF. The CDR3 bases are TGTGCCAGCAGCCAAGATATTTCGACAAAAGAGACCCAGTACTTC.

The sample holds a few counts of this clonotype. This chain uses TRBV15 with TRBJ2-5; the D gene is possibly TRBD2 (6 bases). From germline, CDR1 is LNHNV and CDR2 YYDKDF (reference sequence). V was cut by 6 bases and J by 5 bases, with 19 bases left in between. The CDR3 is 15 residues long. The CDR3 loop reads CATRLQPGGAETQYF. CDR3 coding DNA: TGTGCCACCAGGCTTCAACCCGGCGGGGCGGAGACCCAGTACTTC.

The chain combines TRBV20-1 with TRBJ1-2; TRBD1 might be the D (6 bases). Trimming left V 5 bases short and J 8 bases short, with 18 bases between. Germline V CDR1 and CDR2: DFQATT, SNEGSKA (reference sequence). The CDR3 consists of 13 residues. The CDR3 sequence: CSAFQRGGKGYTF. The CDR3 DNA reads as TGCAGTGCTTTCCAAAGGGGGGGAAAGGGCTACACCTTC.

Comments on this clonotype: At one of its ends the junction is not consistent with the germline gene, which may arise from a read error. V is TRBV5-1 and J is TRBJ1-1, with 8 nucleotides matching TRBD1. This CDR3 contains 20 residues. Germline lookup yields CDR1 SGHRS and CDR2 YFSETQ. CDR3 loop: CASSLAAPDRAGLENAEAFF. The CDR3 DNA sequence: TGCGCCAGCAGCTTGGCCGCTCCGGACAGGGCAGGTTTGGAGAACGCTGAAGCTTTCTTT.

This clonotype has just a few counts. The chain couples TRBV6-1 to TRBJ2-5; tentative D call: TRBD2 (5 bases). The end of the DNA fits TRBJ2-7 better, so the J call may be wrong. This CDR3 is built from 15 residues. CDR1 and CDR2 (germline): MNHNS, SASEGT. CDR3 loop: CASSETNGDSYEQYF. CDR3 in DNA: TGTGCCAGCAGTGAAACTAACGGGGACTCCTACGAGCAGTACTTC.

This clonotype was counted once. The chain couples TRBV20-1 to TRBJ1-2, with D possibly being TRBD1 (6 bases). V was trimmed by 6 bases and J by 8 bases, leaving 13 bases between them. The germline gives CDR1 DFQATT, CDR2 SNEGSKA (reference sequence). The CDR3 contains 11 residues. The CDR3, as DNA: TGCAGTGCCGCTAACAGGGAAGGCTACACCTTC. It is translated as CSAANREGYTF.

The chain carries TRBV11-3 and TRBJ2-3; unclear D gene. CDR1 and CDR2 from the germline V gene are SGHNT and YENEEA. Between the trimmed V and J ends, which lost 4 bases and 2 bases, there was a span of 13 bases. This CDR3 has 15 residues. CDR3 nucleotides: TGTGCCAGCAGCTCCCCTTTCGGGCCCACAGATACGCAGTATTTT. As protein: CASSSPFGPTDTQYF.

This clonotype was recorded a few times. The genes are TRBV28 and TRBJ1-5; D may be TRBD1 (5 bases). This CDR3 has 15 residues. V lost 7 bases to trimming and J lost 3 bases, with 16 bases between them. CDR1 MDHEN and CDR2 SYDVKM come from the germline V gene. CDR3 sequence reads: CASIPAGTSNQPQHF. The CDR3 DNA reads as TGTGCCAGCATCCCAGCCGGGACCTCCAATCAGCCCCAGCATTTT.

This clonotype was counted a few times. The DNA for the CDR3 is TGTGCCAGCAGTTTAAGGGGCGAGCAGTACTTC. Its protein is CASSLRGEQYF. J is TRBJ2-5 and V is TRBV28; maybe TRBD1 (5 bases). With the DNA end fitting TRBJ2-7 better, the J assignment may be wrong. This CDR3 comprises 11 residues. Germline V gene data show CDR1 as MDHEN and CDR2 as SYDVKM.